Included here is one TCR beta chain sequence, with context. The sample holds one count of this clone. Its target antigen remains unknown. Base quality data are lacking; no much larger clone is found one base away. This specimen comes from a study of tissue T cells after allogeneic stem cell transplantation (dated by TCRdb to the early 2020s). Context from the whole study: Every GVHD patient got a graft from a donor, with several grafts unmodified and three CD34-selected to deplete T cells. For tissues with multiple samples, a pathologist reviewed H&E sections and gave sequencing priority to samples with histologically apparent lymphocytes. The study profiled TCR beta repertoires across many tissues from research autopsies of patients with and without GVHD, plus mouse models of GVHD. The human arm was conducted as a prospective observational study, and neither blinding nor randomization was performed. Study-wide findings and limitations: Few T cell clones were found to be shared across patients, but shared repertoire signatures across patients were revealed in a tissue-specific fashion by motif-based clustering. Sampling depth was acknowledged as a limitation, and the patient cohort was both small and clinically heterogeneous. The study did not establish which tissue TCRs were alloreactive or antigen-specific, and some clones may have been host cells that persisted. In both patients and mice, T cells from blood and spleen covered only a limited part of the TCR repertoire found in tissues. Within patients, how anatomically similar the tissues were was a key factor in shaping TCR repertoire composition, regardless of disease or transplant status.

Library prep was done by the immunoSEQ multiplex PCR assay. Adaptive Biotechnologies performed the TCRbeta CDR3 sequencing at survey depth and reported CDR3 sequences, V/J genes, productive frequency and template counts. Amplification of TCR beta CDR3 regions started from genomic DNA instead of RNA. As for how the authors treated the data: Pairwise repertoire overlap between tissues was quantified with Jensen-Shannon divergence, where 1 means complete divergence and 0 identical. Tissues were clustered by single-linkage agglomerative hierarchical clustering of pairwise JSD values and displayed as dendrograms. GLIPH2 was run on all patient samples with simulation_depth 1000, kmer_min_depth 3, cdr3_length_cutoff 8, keeping groups with more than two unique CDR3s. A standardized tissue-overlap score was generated by extrapolating Jaccard GLIPH-group overlap across patients to a standard repertoire size of 1000 clones. To look at how diversity was associated with clinical or experimental variables, linear mixed-effect models were used, with tissue treated as a fixed effect and individual treated as a random effect. The table comes from immuneACCESS by way of TCRdb, which keeps in-frame sequences with V and J called. Part of the clones is missing from these tables; in studies checked, under half for an unresolved V gene and the rest for unknown reasons. V and J calls and clone size are those listed in that table; D and trimming were worked out from the DNA. This sample holds approximately 1,500 clones; about 80% were observed only once. Of the sample, 10% to 15% falls within the top ten clones.

CDR1 and CDR2, looked up from the germline V gene (reference sequence), are SEHNR and FQNEAQ. The CDR3 has 13 amino acids, counting the end cysteine and phenylalanine. Only the CDR3 part of the read is kept: 39 bases, read in frame from the first base. Trimming costs V 1 base and J 6 bases, and their ends lie 9 bases apart. What this sample's time point label stands for: human tissue collected at research (rapid) autopsy. Six or seven adult allo-HCT recipients with steroid-refractory GVHD were prospectively enrolled in a research-autopsy study over a roughly three-year period. Gastrointestinal GVHD was present in all GVHD patients, several lines of GVHD-directed therapy were administered to all GVHD patients, and skin involvement was additionally present in about five GVHD patients. Autopsy tissues included GI sites from esophagus to rectum, liver, skin and lymphoid organs including spleen, after a median post-mortem interval of around 9.1 hours. Each autopsy specimen was cut in two, with one portion flash-frozen in liquid nitrogen and the remainder formalin-fixed, and the outer muscle layers of GI specimens were removed. Genomic DNA was extracted from frozen tissues using the Mag-Bind Blood & Tissue DNA HDQ 96 Kit on a Chemagic 360 or the DNeasy Blood & Tissue Kit. Because of concern about red blood cell contamination, extracted DNA underwent additional purification with the Genomic DNA Clean & Concentrator-25 kit.

The chain was built from TRBV7-9 and TRBJ1-2, with the D gene not clear enough to name. Source: spleen tissue, taken at autopsy. The receptor was isolated from a male patient aged 35 to 70 with steroid-refractory graft-versus-host disease after an allogeneic stem cell transplant. Some T cells may have been brought in with the graft after a transplant. Here the CDR3 is given as CASSLVTVDGYTF. At the DNA level, the sequence is TGTGCCAGCAGCTTAGTAACAGTGGATGGCTACACCTTC.